The 20 T cell receptor beta chains listed next were all sequenced from one sample in a study of cytomegalovirus exposure and HLA in healthy donors. Both 60 Vbeta primers and 13 Jbeta primers went into the PCR. Method: immunoSEQ multiplex PCR; TCRdb's copy keeps in-frame clones and lacks some. The table includes around 150,000 clones, around four fifths detected once. The source material was PBMCs. The receptors shown here come from a male donor in good health and CMV-seronegative.

The chain recombines TRBV5-6 with TRBJ2-7; D not resolved. V lost 6 bases to trimming and J lost 7 bases, with 14 bases between them. CDR1 is SGHDT and CDR2 is YYEEEE in the germline V gene. CDR3 length equals 12 residues. The CDR3, as DNA: TGTGCCAGCACCTTTTTCGGCGGAGAGCAGTACTTC. Amino acid sequence: CASTFFGGEQYF.

The genes are TRBV7-2 and TRBJ1-2, with TRBD1 identical over 9 bases. The V segment lost 3 bases and the J segment 6 bases; nucleotides outside the gene matches: 5. The CDR3 is 14 amino acids. The germline V gene has CDR1 SGHTA and CDR2 FQGNSA. CDR3 region: CASSFRQGVHGYTF. In DNA form, the CDR3 reads TGTGCCAGCAGCTTCCGACAGGGGGTACATGGCTACACCTTC.

The rearrangement joins TRBV4-2 to TRBJ2-3; D possibly corresponds to TRBD2 (6 bases). CDR1 is LGHNA and CDR2 is YNFKEQ in the germline V gene. The CDR3 contains 16 residues. V lost 0 bases and J 5 bases, leaving 15 bases between the germline ends. For the CDR3, the DNA is TGTGCCAGCAGCCAAGACAAGCGGGCCTCCCGAGATACGCAGTATTTT. Translation gives CASSQDKRASRDTQYF.

J is TRBJ1-4 and V is TRBV6-5; weak D call: TRBD1 (5 bases). V dropped 6 bases and J dropped 6 bases, with 14 bases sitting between them. In germline, CDR1 is MNHEY, CDR2 SVGAGI. The CDR3 loop spans 14 amino acids. The DNA of the CDR3 is TGTGCCAGCAGGATTCAGGGAGGTGATGAAAAACTGTTTTTT. Protein: CASRIQGGDEKLFF.

The chain employs TRBV5-1 and TRBJ1-1, with unresolved D. The CDR3 contains 14 residues. Trimming removed 2 bases at V and 3 bases at J, with 11 bases between. Germline lookup yields CDR1 SGHRS and CDR2 YFSETQ. The CDR3 loop reads CASSFSSRDTEAFF. The CDR3 coding sequence is TGCGCCAGCAGCTTCAGTAGTCGGGACACTGAAGCTTTCTTT.

This chain joins TRBV5-6 and TRBJ1-2, with 7 nucleotides matching TRBD1. The germline CDR1 and CDR2 sequences are SGHDT and YYEEEE. J gave up 4 bases and V 3 bases, and 6 bases lay outside the gene matches. This CDR3 is 14 amino acids long. The chain's CDR3 is CASSYTTGFYGYTF. The DNA of the CDR3 is TGTGCCAGCAGCTATACGACAGGGTTCTATGGCTACACCTTC.

This clone was counted a single time. This sequence joins TRBV19 and TRBJ1-2; the D gene is possibly TRBD1 (5 bases). Germline values: CDR1 LNHDA, CDR2 SQIVND (reference sequence). The V and J ends lost 10 bases and 2 bases respectively, with 14 bases between them. CDR3 length: 13 residues. The CDR3 coding sequence is TGTGCCACCCACGGTAACAGGAACTATGGCTACACCTTC. Its protein product is CATHGNRNYGYTF. Full variable domain (remainder filled in from reference TRBV19 and TRBJ1-2): DGGITQSPKYLFRKEGQNVTLSCEQNLNHDAMYWYRQDPGQGLRLIYYSQIVNDFQKGDIAEGYSVSREKKESFPLTVTSAQKNPTAFYLCATHGNRNYGYTFGSGTRLTVV.

The V call is TRBV11-2, the J call TRBJ1-6, with D uncertain. This CDR3 comprises 15 residues. The ends were cut back, 5 bases at V and 3 bases at J, with 11 bases in the middle. The germline V gene encodes CDR1 SGHAT and CDR2 FQNNGV. CDR3 amino acids: CASSKNRGYNSPLHF. CDR3 nucleotide sequence: TGTGCCAGCAGCAAAAATCGGGGCTATAATTCACCCCTCCACTTT.

V is TRBV28 and J is TRBJ2-1; 10 nucleotides line up with TRBD1. This CDR3 has 14 residues. After removal of 4 bases from V and 9 bases from J, the junction contained 6 bases not matched to a gene. Germline V gene lookup returns CDR1 MDHEN and CDR2 SYDVKM. This CDR3 is CASSSPTGGVEQFF. DNA of the CDR3: TGTGCCAGCAGTTCGCCGACAGGGGGCGTTGAGCAGTTCTTC.

This clone was picked up a small number of times. The V call is TRBV6-5, the J call TRBJ1-1; D gene unclear. V was shortened by 0 bases and J by 8 bases, with 19 bases between the two germline ends. Germline V CDR1 and CDR2: MNHEY, SVGAGI. This CDR3 has 16 amino acids. The CDR3, as DNA: TGTGCCAGCAGTTACTCGACCCCCGGTGCGGGAGGAGAAGCTTTCTTT. It is translated as CASSYSTPGAGGEAFF.

This clone was counted once. The CDR3 DNA reads as TGTGCCAGCAGCAATTCTGGGACAGGCAAACCCAATGCCTATGGCTACACCTTC. It specifies CASSNSGTGKPNAYGYTF. V gene TRBV21-1 combines with J gene TRBJ1-2; the table names TRBD1, a call not compared with the DNA. TRBV21-1 is a recognized pseudogene. This CDR3 spans 18 amino acids.

This rearrangement joins TRBV18 to TRBJ1-2; 7 nucleotides agree with TRBD1. The V gene end was trimmed by 6 bases and the J gene end by 1 base; junction bases not matched to a gene: 8. CDR3 length: 15 amino acids. Germline V CDR1 and CDR2: KGHSH, LQKENI. In DNA form, the CDR3 reads TGTGCCAGCTCCCCCGGGACAGTATTTAACTATGGCTACACCTTC. It yields the protein CASSPGTVFNYGYTF.

This clone was seen once. The V call is TRBV7-3, the J call TRBJ1-1; 9 positions match TRBD1. CDR3 length: 15 residues. V gave up 2 bases and J gave up 9 bases; unmatched junction bases: 10. CDR1 and CDR2 (germline): SGHTA, FQGTGA. CDR3 DNA sequence: TGTGCCAGCAGCTTAGGAGGACAGGGGCCAGCAAAAGCTTTCTTT. Its translation is CASSLGGQGPAKAFF.

V is TRBV7-3 and J is TRBJ2-3; no definite D call. The V end was cut by 3 bases, the J end by 1 base, with 5 bases between. Germline loops: CDR1 SGHTA, CDR2 FQGTGA. The CDR3 length is 13 residues. CDR3 sequence (DNA): TGTGCCAGCAGCTTTGAGGGCACAGATACGCAGTATTTT. Amino acids: CASSFEGTDTQYF.

The V gene is TRBV19, the J gene TRBJ1-5, with D tentatively TRBD1 (5 bases). The CDR3 has 17 residues. The germline gives CDR1 LNHDA, CDR2 SQIVND (reference sequence). Trimming shortened V by 4 bases and J by 0 bases, and 16 bases separated the two germline ends. The CDR3 region is CASSTDRWGFSNQPQHF. In DNA form, the CDR3 reads TGTGCCAGTAGTACCGACCGATGGGGCTTTAGCAATCAGCCCCAGCATTTT. Combining the CDR3 with reference TRBV19 and TRBJ1-5 gives the whole variable domain DGGITQSPKYLFRKEGQNVTLSCEQNLNHDAMYWYRQDPGQGLRLIYYSQIVNDFQKGDIAEGYSVSREKKESFPLTVTSAQKNPTAFYLCASSTDRWGFSNQPQHFGDGTRLSIL.

The chain uses TRBV5-1 and TRBJ2-5; 7 nucleotides line up with TRBD2. The closer fit of TRBJ2-7 to the DNA end suggests the J call may be wrong. This CDR3 is built from 17 residues. Germline V gene lookup returns CDR1 SGHRS and CDR2 YFSETQ. The CDR3 DNA sequence: TGCGCCAGCAGCTTGGGGCCAGGGCTAGCGGAGCCCTACGAGCAGTACTTC. As protein: CASSLGPGLAEPYEQYF.

The rearrangement links TRBV7-9 to TRBJ2-7; 9 bases fit TRBD1. The CDR3 contains 14 residues. J lost 1 base, V lost 5 bases, and 3 bases had no gene match. CDR1 is SEHNR and CDR2 is FQNEAQ in the germline V gene (reference sequence). CDR3 sequence (DNA): TGTGCCAGCAGCCACAGGGGGCTATCCTACGAGCAGTACTTC. Translation gives CASSHRGLSYEQYF.

The gene calls are TRBV7-9 and TRBJ2-7; TRBD2 is a possible D gene (6 bases). This CDR3 has 15 amino acids. In germline, CDR1 is SEHNR, CDR2 FQNEAQ (reference sequence). Deletions cut 1 base from V and 0 bases from J, with 10 bases between. CDR3 nucleotides: TGTGCCAGCAGCTTAGAAGGAGGGGCCTCCTACGAGCAGTACTTC. It translates to CASSLEGGASYEQYF.

The chain is built from TRBV1 and TRBJ1-4. TRBV1 is described as a pseudogene. CDR3 size: 15 residues. The DNA of the CDR3 is TGCACCAGCAGGTCCGGGGGGGGGAATAATGAAAAACTGTTTTTT. It is translated as CTSRSGGGNNEKLFF.

The gene calls are TRBV9 and TRBJ2-3; 7 bases are shared with TRBD1. Per germline, CDR1 SGDLS and CDR2 YYNGEE. Losses at the gene ends were 4 bases for V and 0 bases for J; bases not matched to a gene: 8. The CDR3 is made up of 16 amino acids. The CDR3 here is CASSTNRGSSTDTQYF. CDR3 bases: TGTGCCAGCAGCACAAACAGGGGTTCTAGCACAGATACGCAGTATTTT.